Below, one TCR beta chain is given with its context. What it binds is not known. The V and J ends lost 2 bases and 8 bases respectively, with 15 bases between them. The CDR3 covers 14 residues. Germline V lookup: CDR1 GTSNPN, CDR2 SVGIG (reference sequence). Treatment meaning: oral pan-JAK inhibitor, 5-10 mg twice daily. Researchers picked out CD4+ and CD8+ T cells from PBMCs by sorting. These data are taken from a study of CD8+ T cells in alopecia areata. Study as a whole: Tofacitinib was given for 6 to 18 months, then stopped for 6 months. The SALT score measured affected scalp surface percentage in treated patients. Whole-study findings and limits: In blood and scalp, many expanded lesional clones persisted during tofacitinib.

RNA extraction and reverse transcription yielded cDNA as sequencing template. TCRdb's table, derived via immunoSEQ multiplex PCR, lists solely in-frame clones and lacks some. The sample carries more than 200,000 clones, roughly 40% recorded once. This clonotype was obtained from a human donor with alopecia areata. The rearrangement uses TRBV30 and TRBJ1-4, with D uncertain. Source: CD4+ T cells sorted from blood, taken between weeks 36 and 40, from a patient treated with tofacitinib. CDR3 coding DNA: TGTGCCTGGAGTAGCCACGGGCGGAGAGAAAAACTGTTTTTT. Residues: CAWSSHGRREKLFF.